This TCR beta chain was obtained from a study of blood T cell repertoires in COVID-19. About the study: In each case, the material was cDNA or gDNA derived from T cells, B-cell-depleted T cells, or PBMCs.

Clinical history reported by participants formed the basis on which cohorts were assigned. The study counted Cohort 3 donors as recovered given two negative PCRs, clearance, or symptom resolution. How the authors handled the data: Using reference gene primer amplification, nucleated cell counts were estimated. Profiled with immunoSEQ multiplex PCR; TCRdb holds only in-frame clones, not every one. V and J calls and clone size are as listed in that table; D and trimming were resolved from the DNA. The sample yields about 300,000 clones, roughly nine tenths seen once. Trimming pared 0 bases from V and 3 bases from J, leaving 16 bases between. Germline CDR1 reads LGHNA; CDR2 reads YSLEER. The CDR3 is 17 residues long.

The TCR originated in a woman aged 18-35 years who had recovered from COVID-19. The rearrangement joins TRBV4-3 to TRBJ2-3; weak D call: TRBD2 (7 bases). Sequencing was done on a sample of PBMCs or T cells enriched from blood (not recorded which). CDR3: CASSQDSFGGPTDTQYF. CDR3 bases: TGCGCCAGCAGCCAAGATAGCTTCGGGGGGCCTACAGATACGCAGTATTTT.